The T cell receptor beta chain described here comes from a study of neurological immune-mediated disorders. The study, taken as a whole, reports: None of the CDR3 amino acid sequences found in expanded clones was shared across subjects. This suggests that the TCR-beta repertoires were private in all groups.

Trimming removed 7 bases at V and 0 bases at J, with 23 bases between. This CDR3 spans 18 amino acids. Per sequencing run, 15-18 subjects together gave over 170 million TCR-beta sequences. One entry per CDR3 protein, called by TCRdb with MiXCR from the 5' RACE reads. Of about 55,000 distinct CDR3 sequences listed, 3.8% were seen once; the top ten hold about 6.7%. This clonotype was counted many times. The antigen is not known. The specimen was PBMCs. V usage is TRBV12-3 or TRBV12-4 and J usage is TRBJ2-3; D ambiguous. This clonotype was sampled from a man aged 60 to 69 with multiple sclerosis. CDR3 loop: CASTPYFTPTASTDTQYF. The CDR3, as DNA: TGTGCCAGCACCCCCTACTTCACCCCTACGGCAAGCACAGATACGCAGTATTTT.